This T cell receptor (beta chain) originates from a study of blood T cell repertoires in COVID-19. On the study more broadly: Collection of acute and convalescent COVID-19 samples took place in the United States, Italy and Spain. Sources were T cells, B-cell-depleted T cells, or PBMCs; the material itself was cDNA or gDNA.

Study processing details: The authors estimated nucleated cell counts from reference gene primer amplification. Measured with immunoSEQ multiplex PCR; TCRdb has only the in-frame clones, and not every one. Clone size and the V and J calls come from that table; the DNA yielded D and trimming. The table lists 80,000 to 100,000 clones, 88% of them singletons. The Seattle site enrolled patients during active infection and followed them longitudinally. The V end lost 2 bases, the J end lost 4 bases, and 13 bases lay between the germline ends. The CDR3 contains 15 residues. Germline CDR1 reads SGHTA; CDR2 reads FQGNSA.

The sequenced sample was peripheral blood. J is TRBJ2-3 and V is TRBV7-2; possibly TRBD2 for D (5 bases). The receptor was derived from a man in his forties or fifties with COVID-19, enrolled during active disease. CDR3 sequence reads: CASSLRPGSSDTQYF. The DNA of the CDR3 is TGTGCCAGCAGCTTACGGCCGGGGAGCTCAGATACGCAGTATTTT. Complete variable domain (other parts from reference TRBV7-2 and TRBJ2-3): GAGVSQSPSNKVTEKGKDVELRCDPISGHTALYWYRQSLGQGLEFLIYFQGNSAPDKSGLPSDRFSAERTGGSVSTLTIQRTQQEDSAVYLCASSLRPGSSDTQYFGPGTRLTVL.